One and the same sample provided the 23 T cell receptor beta chains below, sequenced in a study of cytomegalovirus exposure and HLA in healthy donors. Primers included in the PCR were 60 Vbeta and 13 Jbeta primers. Measured with immunoSEQ multiplex PCR; TCRdb has only the in-frame clones, and not every one. In the table there are fewer than 150,000 clones, 70% to 80% of which are singletons. The specimen sequenced was PBMCs. The receptors were sampled from a man between 25 and 39 years old in good health and CMV-seronegative.

V is TRBV30 and J is TRBJ2-3; D may be TRBD2 (5 bases). The CDR3 extends over 15 amino acids. Germline values: CDR1 GTSNPN, CDR2 SVGIG (reference sequence). The V and J ends lost 1 base and 7 bases respectively, with 18 bases between them. The CDR3 loop reads CAWSGQPNSGNTQYF. The DNA of the CDR3 is TGTGCCTGGAGTGGCCAGCCAAATTCGGGAAATACGCAGTATTTT.

V usage is TRBV19 and J usage is TRBJ1-1, with D possibly matching TRBD1 (6 bases). CDR3 size: 15 residues. Trimming cost V 5 bases and J 6 bases, with 19 bases left between them. Germline-derived CDR1 and CDR2 are LNHDA and SQIVND (reference sequence). The CDR3 reads CASSFRGLSQAEAFF. In DNA, the CDR3 is TGTGCCAGTAGTTTCAGGGGCTTGAGTCAGGCTGAAGCTTTCTTT.

J is TRBJ2-7 and V is TRBV4-1; D might be TRBD2 (5 bases). The CDR3 runs to 16 residues. Germline assignment: CDR1 MGHRA and CDR2 YSYEKL. V lost 4 bases and J 3 bases, leaving 19 bases between the germline ends. CDR3 in amino acids: CASSRGPLIGYYEQYF. CDR3 DNA sequence: TGCGCCAGCAGCCGAGGGCCTCTCATAGGGTACTACGAGCAGTACTTC.

J is TRBJ2-7 and V is TRBV4-2; 10 nucleotides agree with TRBD2. Germline V CDR1 and CDR2: LGHNA, YNFKEQ. The CDR3 contains 15 residues. V gave up 0 bases and J gave up 7 bases; unmatched junction bases: 6. In DNA, the CDR3 is TGTGCCAGCAGCCAAGAATCTAGCGGGAGCGAAGAGCAGTACTTC. This sequence encodes CASSQESSGSEEQYF.

This rearrangement joins TRBV6-6 to TRBJ1-5; no firm D call. Germline V gene sequence: CDR1 MNHNY, CDR2 SVGAGI (reference sequence). Trimming shortened V by 5 bases and J by 2 bases, and 7 bases separated the two germline ends. This CDR3 comprises 13 residues. The CDR3 region is CASSPLGNQPQHF. As DNA, the CDR3 is TGTGCCAGCAGTCCTCTTGGCAATCAGCCCCAGCATTTT.

The chain recombines TRBV6-1 with TRBJ1-5; TRBD1 agrees at 9 bases. Germline CDR1 and CDR2: MNHNS and SASEGT. This CDR3 has 17 residues. V gave up 2 bases and J gave up 2 bases; unmatched junction bases: 7. CDR3 protein: CASSERIRTGGNQPQHF. Written as DNA, the CDR3 is TGTGCCAGCAGTGAACGCATTCGGACAGGGGGCAATCAGCCCCAGCATTTT.

The chain uses TRBV7-9 and TRBJ2-1, with TRBD2 matching 14 bases. CDR3 length: 16 residues. Germline CDR1 SEHNR, CDR2 FQNEAQ (reference sequence). Trimming cost V 4 bases and J 8 bases; bases outside gene matches: 7. CDR3 sequence: CASSSGLAGAGDEQFF. CDR3 DNA sequence: TGTGCCAGCAGCTCGGGACTAGCGGGAGCTGGCGATGAGCAGTTCTTC.

This sequence joins TRBV11-2 and TRBJ1-2, with a weak D call TRBD1 (5 bases). Germline assignment: CDR1 SGHAT and CDR2 FQNNGV. This CDR3 comprises 15 residues. V was cut by 1 base and J by 3 bases, with 12 bases left in between. The CDR3 loop is CASSLGSGGYYGYTF. CDR3 coding DNA: TGTGCCAGCAGCTTAGGTAGCGGGGGGTACTATGGCTACACCTTC.

V gene TRBV5-1 combines with J gene TRBJ2-1; TRBD2 matches 12 bases. The trim removed 0 bases at V and 9 bases at J, leaving 4 bases unmatched. Germline lookup yields CDR1 SGHRS and CDR2 YFSETQ. CDR3 size: 15 residues. The CDR3 coding sequence is TGCGCCAGCAGCTTGGCTAGCGGGAGGGCCCTTGAGCAGTTCTTC. Amino acids: CASSLASGRALEQFF.

J is TRBJ2-1 and V is TRBV28; D unclear. The CDR3 consists of 15 residues. Germline V lookup: CDR1 MDHEN, CDR2 SYDVKM. Trimming took 2 bases from V and 4 from J, leaving 12 bases between them. The CDR3 loop reads CASSLIPATYNEQFF. CDR3 nucleotides: TGTGCCAGCAGTTTAATTCCGGCGACTTACAATGAGCAGTTCTTC.

The gene calls are TRBV7-6 and TRBJ2-2; D unclear. Trimming cost V 2 bases and J 6 bases, with 7 bases left between them. CDR1 and CDR2 (germline): SGHVS, FNYEAQ. The CDR3 runs to 13 residues. The CDR3 sequence: CASSLFQSGELFF. The CDR3 coding sequence is TGTGCCAGCAGCTTATTCCAGTCCGGGGAGCTGTTTTTT.

V is TRBV6-6 and J is TRBJ1-5; tentatively, D is TRBD1 (6 bases). CDR3 length: 14 amino acids. CDR1 and CDR2 (germline): MNHNY, SVGAGI (reference sequence). The V gene lost 5 bases and the J gene lost 0 bases, with 8 bases spanning the gap. CDR3 residues: CASSRGGSNQPQHF. In nucleotides, the CDR3 is TGTGCCAGCAGTAGGGGGGGTAGCAATCAGCCCCAGCATTTT.

V usage is TRBV30 and J usage is TRBJ2-7; D call uncertain. V shed 2 bases and J shed 2 bases, with 10 bases lying between them. The CDR3 loop spans 13 amino acids. The V gene's germline CDR1 is GTSNPN and CDR2 SVGIG (reference sequence). In DNA, the CDR3 is TGTGCCTGGAGTACAGCTTTCGCCTACGAGCAGTACTTC. Amino acids: CAWSTAFAYEQYF.

This clone has just one count. The V and J genes are TRBV7-8 and TRBJ2-3, with D possibly matching TRBD2 (7 bases). The CDR3 runs to 13 residues. The germline gives CDR1 SGHVS, CDR2 FQNEAQ. The V and J ends lost 9 bases and 4 bases respectively, with 14 bases between them. CDR3 region: CASGGAGADTQYF. CDR3 sequence (DNA): TGTGCCAGTGGGGGGGCTGGAGCAGATACGCAGTATTTT.

The chain has TRBV6-5 and TRBJ2-1; D not resolved. Between the trimmed V and J ends, which lost 4 bases and 0 bases, there was a span of 13 bases. CDR1 and CDR2 from the germline V gene are MNHEY and SVGAGI. CDR3 length equals 16 residues. CDR3 loop: CASSSVSLSSYNEQFF. The CDR3 bases are TGTGCCAGCAGTTCAGTTTCCCTCAGCTCCTACAATGAGCAGTTCTTC.

V is TRBV5-4 and J is TRBJ2-7; 7 bases agree with TRBD2. Losses at the gene ends were 0 bases for V and 13 bases for J; bases not matched to a gene: 7. Germline-derived CDR1 and CDR2 are SGHNT and YYREEE (reference sequence). The CDR3 contains 12 residues. CDR3 DNA: TGTGCCAGCAGCTTGGACGGGAGGATCGCATACTTC. This codes for CASSLDGRIAYF.

The genes are TRBV11-2 and TRBJ1-1, with D possibly matching TRBD1 (5 bases). Trimming stripped 5 bases from V and 5 bases from J, with 12 bases between. Germline loops: CDR1 SGHAT, CDR2 FQNNGV. This CDR3 has 13 residues. In DNA form, the CDR3 reads TGTGCCAGCAGCCGAATGCAGGGAACTGAAGCTTTCTTT. Its protein product is CASSRMQGTEAFF.

In the case of this clone: It is unclear where the CDR3 begins or ends on the DNA, so no DNA is shown, and the CDR3 is as TCRdb lists it. The rearrangement joins TRBV9 to TRBJ1-2. CDR1 is SGDLS and CDR2 is YYNGEE in the germline V gene. The CDR3 extends over 12 residues, inclusive of both ends. CDR3 sequence: CASSVGDGISTF.

The chain is built from TRBV5-1 and TRBJ2-2, with D perhaps matching TRBD2 (5 bases). The CDR3 length is 13 residues. The germline V gene encodes CDR1 SGHRS and CDR2 YFSETQ. With 2 bases removed from V and 9 bases from J, the gap between germline ends came to 11 bases. CDR3 sequence reads: CASSLGAERELFF. Written as DNA, the CDR3 is TGCGCCAGCAGCTTAGGAGCGGAGAGGGAGCTGTTTTTT. The variable domain in full, completed from reference TRBV5-1 and TRBJ2-2, reads KAGVTQTPRYLIKTRGQQVTLSCSPISGHRSVSWYQQTPGQGLQFLFEYFSETQRNKGNFPGRFSGRQFSNSRSEMNVSTLELGDSALYLCASSLGAERELFFGEGSRLTVL.

The table lists this clone with a few counts. The chain uses TRBV4-1 and TRBJ2-1, with 7 bases that match TRBD2. The germline V gene encodes CDR1 MGHRA and CDR2 YSYEKL. The length of the CDR3 is 15 residues. V was clipped by 5 bases and J by 7 bases; unmatched bases: 11. The CDR3 reads CASSEGSSGGNEQFF. The CDR3 DNA reads as TGCGCCAGCAGCGAAGGGTCTAGCGGTGGGAATGAGCAGTTCTTC.

This chain connects TRBV20-1 to TRBJ2-1; no clear D gene. The V end was cut by 1 base, the J end by 4 bases, with 2 bases between. The CDR3 has 11 amino acids. From germline, CDR1 is DFQATT and CDR2 SNEGSKA (reference sequence). CDR3 amino acids: CSARAYNEQFF. As DNA, the CDR3 is TGCAGTGCTAGAGCTTACAATGAGCAGTTCTTC.

This chain connects TRBV18 to TRBJ2-1; TRBD2 might be the D (5 bases). This CDR3 has 13 amino acids. With 0 bases removed from V and 5 bases from J, the gap between germline ends came to 5 bases. The V gene's germline CDR1 is KGHSH and CDR2 LQKENI. Here the CDR3 DNA reads TGTGCCAGCTCACCACCGGGAGACAATGAGCAGTTCTTC. Translating it yields CASSPPGDNEQFF.

The genes are TRBV9 and TRBJ2-7; TRBD2 might be the D (5 bases). Between the trimmed V and J ends, which lost 4 bases and 6 bases, there was a span of 17 bases. The CDR3 covers 14 residues. CDR1 and CDR2 (germline): SGDLS, YYNGEE. CDR3 DNA sequence: TGTGCCAGCAGCCCCCGAAAGGGAGAAAGCGAGCAGTACTTC. Translated: CASSPRKGESEQYF.